This entry describes one T cell receptor (beta chain). Its antigen is not identified. The germline V and J ends were trimmed by 5 bases and 2 bases, with 9 bases remaining between them. The CDR3 extends over 13 amino acids. The sample originates from a study of T cell responses to AZD1222 COVID-19 vaccine. Sequencing used immunoSEQ multiplex PCR; TCRdb keeps in-frame clones, though not all of them. The sample lists approximately 89,000 clones; approximately 91% were seen once. Overall study findings and caveats: Once two AZD1222 doses were given, Spike-specific TCR breadth and depth went up. Vaccine-related CD4 TCRs covered spike, predominating at 160-218 and 743-854.

The chain recombines TRBV12-3 or TRBV12-4 with TRBJ1-2; D not resolved. The origin of this receptor is an adult in good health. Sequencing was performed on peripheral blood, taken on day 0 of AZD1222 vaccination. The CDR3 DNA reads as TGTGCCAGCAGTCACGACAACAACTATGGCTACACCTTC. Amino acids: CASSHDNNYGYTF.